This entry concerns a single TCR beta chain. Its antigen is unidentified. This entry comes from a study of cytotoxic CD8 clonotypes in ibrutinib-treated CLL. Background on the study: Response material was collected after a median approximately 12 months of treatment, range 6 to 36. Per sample, productive templates averaged roughly 230,000 and productive rearrangements averaged approximately 87,000.

General study points: At baseline, clonality was higher than in age-matched healthy donors and correlated with CD8+ counts. The clonality went up when patients responded to ibrutinib and dropped back toward baseline at progression.

The CDR3 is made up of 13 amino acids. The V gene lost 9 bases and the J gene lost 3 bases, with 14 bases spanning the gap. CDR1 and CDR2 (germline): SNHLY, FYNNEI. Profiling relied on immunoSEQ multiplex PCR, and the TCRdb table lists in-frame clones only, not all of them. Altogether 300,000 to 350,000 clones are present, more than 65% being singletons, with the ten largest covering 6.5% to 8.5%. The TCR comes from a human donor with chronic lymphocytic leukemia. The sample in question was PBMCs, obtained before ibrutinib treatment. The chain carries TRBV2 and TRBJ1-2, with a weak D call TRBD1 (6 bases). This chain's CDR3 is CARLRDKYYGYTF. The DNA of the CDR3 is TGTGCCAGACTTCGGGACAAGTACTATGGCTACACCTTC.